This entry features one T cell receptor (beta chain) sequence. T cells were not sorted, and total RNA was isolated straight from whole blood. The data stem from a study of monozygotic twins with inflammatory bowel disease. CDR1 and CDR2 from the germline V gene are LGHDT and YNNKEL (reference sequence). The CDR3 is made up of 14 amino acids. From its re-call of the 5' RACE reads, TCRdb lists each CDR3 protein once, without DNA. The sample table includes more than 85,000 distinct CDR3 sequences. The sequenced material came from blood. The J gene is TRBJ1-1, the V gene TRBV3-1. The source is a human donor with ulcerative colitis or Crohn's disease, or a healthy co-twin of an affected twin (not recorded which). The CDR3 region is CASSQDLWAWGAFF.